Below, 21 T cell receptor beta chains from the same sample are listed, as sequenced in a study of T cells after yellow fever vaccination. From the 5' RACE reads, TCRdb called clonotypes with MiXCR, one entry per CDR3 protein. The data contain 68,000 or so distinct CDR3 sequences, about 6.5% of them seen just once; the ten biggest clones take up 37%. The sequencing used CD8+ T cells sorted from PBMCs, collected around 45 days after the first yellow fever vaccination. These receptor sequences come from a young man who received the YFV17D yellow fever vaccine.

The rearrangement links TRBV20-1 to TRBJ1-1; no firm D call. This CDR3 has 12 residues. Germline lookup yields CDR1 DFQATT and CDR2 SNEGSKA (reference sequence). CDR3 sequence reads: CSLSRGNTEAFF. The DNA of the CDR3 is TGCAGCCTAAGTCGGGGGAACACTGAAGCTTTCTTT.

This clonotype was found many times. The genes are TRBV9 and TRBJ2-1; no definite D call. V shed 0 bases and J shed 1 base, with 14 bases lying between them. CDR3 length: 17 amino acids. CDR1 is SGDLS, CDR2 YYNGEE, per germline. The CDR3 sequence: CASSVADGAWSYNEQFF. The DNA for the CDR3 is TGTGCCAGCAGCGTAGCGGACGGAGCTTGGTCCTACAATGAGCAGTTCTTC.

This clonotype showed up many times. The V gene is TRBV5-6, the J gene TRBJ2-3; 7 nucleotides align to TRBD2. The V gene's germline CDR1 is SGHDT and CDR2 YYEEEE. This CDR3 has 14 amino acids. V was clipped by 4 bases and J by 0 bases; unmatched bases: 2. CDR3 coding DNA: TGTGCCAGCAGCCAAGCGGGGAGCACAGATACGCAGTATTTT. As protein: CASSQAGSTDTQYF.

In this sample, this clonotype turned up many times. The V and J genes are TRBV7-6 and TRBJ2-1; 15 bases are a match to TRBD2. CDR1 is SGHVS, CDR2 FNYEAQ, per germline. V lost 5 bases to trimming and J lost 2 bases; unmatched junction nucleotides: 13. The CDR3 has 20 residues. In nucleotides, the CDR3 is TGTGCCAGCAGCCCACACCGGACTAGCGGGGGGGCCGGTACCTACAATGAGCAGTTCTTC. Translating gives CASSPHRTSGGAGTYNEQFF.

There are many counts of this clonotype. This chain joins TRBV9 and TRBJ1-1, with D uncertain. V lost 0 bases and J lost 9, with 9 bases in between. CDR3 length: 12 residues. Germline CDR1 reads SGDLS; CDR2 reads YYNGEE. In nucleotides, the CDR3 is TGTGCCAGCAGCGTAGATGATACTCAAGCTTTCTTT. Amino acid sequence: CASSVDDTQAFF.

The genes are TRBV19 and TRBJ2-5; D is ambiguous. V was shortened by 3 bases and J by 5 bases, with 10 bases between the two germline ends. Per the germline V gene, CDR1 is LNHDA and CDR2 is SQIVND (reference sequence). CDR3 length: 13 amino acids. The CDR3 nucleotides read TGTGCCAGTAGTATGAGGAGCGAGGAGACCCAGTACTTC. The encoded protein is CASSMRSEETQYF.

This clonotype has at least ten counts. The V and J genes are TRBV6-5 and TRBJ1-2, with D perhaps TRBD1 (6 bases). V shed 7 bases and J shed 6 bases, with 18 bases lying between them. Per the germline V gene, CDR1 is MNHEY and CDR2 is SVGAGI. This CDR3 contains 14 residues. CDR3 region: CASTSNLGGDGYTF. DNA of the CDR3: TGTGCCAGCACCTCGAACCTAGGGGGAGATGGCTACACCTTC.

This clonotype was detected a few times. V gene TRBV4-3 combines with J gene TRBJ2-2; D is tentatively TRBD1 or TRBD2 (5 bases each). The V gene lost 0 bases and the J gene lost 4 bases, with 18 bases spanning the gap. The CDR3 sequence is 18 residues long. CDR1 is LGHNA, CDR2 YSLEER, per germline. CDR3 DNA: TGCGCCAGCAGCCAAGAAAGCCGGGACGATACGGGCACCGGGGAGCTGTTTTTT. It is translated as CASSQESRDDTGTGELFF.

There are many counts of this clonotype. The chain employs TRBV10-3 and TRBJ1-2, with D perhaps matching TRBD1 (5 bases). This CDR3 is built from 17 residues. Per the germline V gene, CDR1 is ENHRY and CDR2 is SYGVKD. The germline V and J ends were trimmed by 2 bases and 8 bases, with 24 bases remaining between them. CDR3 amino acids: CAISEDLGHAAFYGYTF. The CDR3 region has the DNA TGTGCCATCAGTGAGGACCTGGGGCACGCGGCATTTTACGGCTACACCTTC.

J is TRBJ2-5 and V is TRBV5-6, with no clear D. The CDR3 has 14 amino acids. The V and J ends lost 4 bases and 7 bases respectively, with 17 bases between them. CDR1 and CDR2 from the germline V gene are SGHDT and YYEEEE. The CDR3 nucleotides read TGTGCCAGCAGCGGAAAGATTCCAGGTGGGACCCAGTACTTC. Protein: CASSGKIPGGTQYF.

The chain couples TRBV5-4 to TRBJ2-7, with 9 bases lining up with TRBD1. Germline values: CDR1 SGHNT, CDR2 YYREEE (reference sequence). V lost 4 bases to trimming and J lost 5 bases; unmatched junction nucleotides: 10. The CDR3 covers 15 residues. As DNA, the CDR3 is TGTGCCAGCAGCCCGCCGGACAGGGGTCCGGACGAGCAGTACTTC. Its protein is CASSPPDRGPDEQYF.

This clonotype was detected many times. The V call is TRBV20-1, the J call TRBJ2-2, with 9 bases matching TRBD2. Trimming cost V 0 bases and J 6 bases; bases outside gene matches: 8. The CDR3 sequence is 16 residues long. Per the germline V gene, CDR1 is DFQATT and CDR2 is SNEGSKA (reference sequence). CDR3 nucleotide sequence: TGCAGTGCTAGAGATCCAGGCGGGGGGGTTTCCGGGGAGCTGTTTTTT. This sequence encodes CSARDPGGGVSGELFF.

The gene calls are TRBV4-2 and TRBJ1-5; D not resolved. Germline CDR1 reads LGHNA; CDR2 reads YNFKEQ. Trimming removed 0 bases from V and 8 bases from J, with 14 bases in between. CDR3 length equals 15 residues. CDR3 nucleotides: TGTGCCAGCAGCCAAGATCTTCGTGGTTTTGAGCCCCAGCATTTT. This codes for CASSQDLRGFEPQHF.

This chain joins TRBV7-3 and TRBJ2-1; 10 bases line up with TRBD1. Per germline, CDR1 SGHTA and CDR2 FQGTGA. The CDR3 consists of 17 residues. V dropped 2 bases and J dropped 3; count of bases not matched to a gene: 7. CDR3 DNA: TGTGCCAGCAGCTTAGATACCGGGACAGGGGACTACAATGAGCAGTTCTTC. Protein product: CASSLDTGTGDYNEQFF.

This clonotype was counted only a few times. The rearrangement links TRBV7-9 to TRBJ1-2, with 8 bases identical to TRBD1. J was trimmed by 2 bases and V by 5 bases; bases with no gene match: 13. The CDR3 runs to 17 residues. Germline V gives CDR1 SEHNR, CDR2 FQNEAQ (reference sequence). For the CDR3, the DNA is TGTGCCAGCAGCCCCATGCCCCGGGACAGGTGGAACTATGGCTACACCTTC. Its protein is CASSPMPRDRWNYGYTF. Full variable domain (missing parts from reference TRBV7-9 and TRBJ1-2): DTGVSQNPRHKITKRGQNVTFRCDPISEHNRLYWYRQTLGQGPEFLTYFQNEAQLEKSRLLSDRFSAERPKGSFSTLEIQRTEQGDSAMYLCASSPMPRDRWNYGYTFGSGTRLTVV.

This clonotype was recorded many times. This chain joins TRBV4-1 and TRBJ2-1; the D call may be TRBD1 or TRBD2 (5 bases each). Trimming removed 4 bases at V and 0 bases at J, with 19 bases between. Looked up from germline, CDR1 is MGHRA and CDR2 is YSYEKL. This CDR3 is 18 amino acids long. The CDR3 sequence is CASSLQHRDGSSYNEQFF. CDR3 sequence (DNA): TGCGCCAGCAGCCTCCAACACCGGGACGGTAGCTCCTACAATGAGCAGTTCTTC.

This clonotype came up many times. The chain couples TRBV5-5 to TRBJ1-1, with D possibly matching TRBD1 (5 bases). This CDR3 comprises 15 residues. V was cut by 4 bases and J by 4 bases, with 17 bases left in between. CDR1 and CDR2 from the germline V gene are SGHKS and YYEKEE (reference sequence). CDR3 nucleotides: TGTGCCAGCAGCGAGGGCGCTCCGGGGGGCACTGAAGCTTTCTTT. This encodes CASSEGAPGGTEAFF.

This clonotype occurred many times. The chain carries TRBV11-2 and TRBJ2-3; D uncertain. The CDR3 is 13 residues long. V was cut by 4 bases and J by 6 bases, with 11 bases left in between. CDR1 SGHAT and CDR2 FQNNGV come from the germline V gene. DNA for the CDR3: TGTGCCAGCAGCTCGTCCCTTACGGATACGCAGTATTTT. Its translation: CASSSSLTDTQYF.

This clonotype showed up many times. The genes are TRBV6-1 and TRBJ2-3; TRBD1 matches 8 bases. Trimming removed 7 bases from V and 3 bases from J; junction bases left unmatched: 9. The germline V gene encodes CDR1 MNHNS and CDR2 SASEGT. CDR3 size: 15 residues. Here the CDR3 reads CASTPADRVTDTQYF. CDR3 in DNA: TGTGCCAGCACCCCCGCGGACAGGGTGACAGATACGCAGTATTTT.

This clonotype was observed at least ten times. V and J are TRBV7-9 and TRBJ2-7; TRBD2 matches 13 bases. Germline V CDR1 and CDR2: SEHNR, FQNEAQ (reference sequence). The CDR3 has 17 amino acids. J was trimmed by 4 bases and V by 5 bases; bases with no gene match: 11. The CDR3 DNA reads as TGTGCCAGCAGCCCAATCGGACTAGCGGGGGTACTGTACGAGCAGTACTTC. It yields the protein CASSPIGLAGVLYEQYF.

The chain joins TRBV6-5 to TRBJ1-5, with TRBD1 identical over 7 bases. CDR3 length: 15 amino acids. Germline trimming cut 4 bases from V and 6 bases from J; bases unmatched to any gene: 9. The germline CDR1 and CDR2 sequences are MNHEY and SVGAGI. This CDR3 is CASSSRDRAAQPQHF. CDR3 sequence (DNA): TGTGCCAGCAGTTCTCGAGACAGGGCGGCTCAGCCCCAGCATTTT.